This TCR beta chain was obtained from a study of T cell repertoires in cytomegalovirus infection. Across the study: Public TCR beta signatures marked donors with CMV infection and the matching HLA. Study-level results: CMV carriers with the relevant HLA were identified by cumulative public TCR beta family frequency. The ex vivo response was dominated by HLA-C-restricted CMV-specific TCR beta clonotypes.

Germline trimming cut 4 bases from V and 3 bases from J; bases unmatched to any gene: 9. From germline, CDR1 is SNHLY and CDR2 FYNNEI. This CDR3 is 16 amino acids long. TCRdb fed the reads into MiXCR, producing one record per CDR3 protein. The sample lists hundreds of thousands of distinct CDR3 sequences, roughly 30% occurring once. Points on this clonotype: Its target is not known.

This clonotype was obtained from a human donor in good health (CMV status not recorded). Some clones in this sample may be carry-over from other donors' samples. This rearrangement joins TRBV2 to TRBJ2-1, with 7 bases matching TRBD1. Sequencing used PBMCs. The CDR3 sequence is CASSGNQGDIYNEQFF. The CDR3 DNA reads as TGTGCCAGCAGTGGAAATCAGGGGGACATCTACAATGAGCAGTTCTTC. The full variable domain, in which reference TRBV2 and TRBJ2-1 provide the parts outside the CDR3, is EPEVTQTPSHQVTQMGQEVILRCVPISNHLYFYWYRQILGQKVEFLVSFYNNEISEKSEIFDDQFSVERPDGSNFTLKIRSTKLEDSAMYFCASSGNQGDIYNEQFFGPGTRLTVL.